This is a list of T cell receptor beta chains from one sample in a study of cytomegalovirus exposure and HLA in healthy donors. Clones were sequenced by immunoSEQ multiplex PCR, and TCRdb holds only the in-frame ones, with some missing. The table has 150,000 or so clones, roughly 72% seen once; the top ten hold approximately 2.1%. Sequenced material: PBMCs. The receptors shown here come from a man aged 30 to 45 in good health and CMV-seronegative. The CDR3 runs from the conserved cysteine through the conserved F or W. Each record gives: V gene, J gene, D gene, clone size, CDR3 DNA, CDR3 protein. D genes are given only for firm matches. A row's size may be missing; if present it is once, few, many or a size class.

>TRBV7-2|TRBJ1-2|TRBD1|NA
TGTGCCAGCAGCTCTCCGGGACAGGGTGGCTATGGCTACACCTTC
CASSSPGQGGYGYTF
>TRBV19|TRBJ2-1|NA|few
TGTGCCAGTAGTATCTTAGGGGGAATCAATGAGCAGTTCTTC
CASSILGGINEQFF
>TRBV28|TRBJ1-1|NA|NA
TGTGCCAGCAGTTTGAATCTGGACAGTCACACTGAAGCTTTCTTT
CASSLNLDSHTEAFF
>TRBV19|TRBJ2-1|TRBD2|NA
TGTGCCAGTAGTATTTGGGACACAGGGTGGGCTAGCGGGGGGTCCAGCTCCTACAATGAGCAGTTCTTC
CASSIWDTGWASGGSSSYNEQFF
>TRBV19|TRBJ2-3|TRBD2|NA
TGTGCCAGTACCAAATCCTTTCTGGGGGGGAGGCCAGATACGCAGTATTTT
CASTKSFLGGRPDTQYF
>TRBV2|TRBJ2-3|TRBD1|NA
TGTGCCAGCAGGGAGGACAGGACCACAGATACGCAGTATTTT
CASREDRTTDTQYF
>TRBV29-1|TRBJ1-1|NA|once
TGCAGCGTTGAGGCCCCCAAACGAAACACTGAAGCTTTCTTT
CSVEAPKRNTEAFF
>TRBV2|TRBJ1-2|TRBD1|NA
TGTGCCAGCACTAGCCCGGGACAGGCGGGAGAGGGAAGGGGCTACACCTTC
CASTSPGQAGEGRGYTF
>TRBV9|TRBJ2-2|NA|NA
TGTGCCAGCAACAGACAGGATGCGACCGGGGAGCTGTTTTTT
CASNRQDATGELFF
>TRBV13|TRBJ2-7|TRBD1|NA
TGTGCCAGCAGCTCTCTTACCCAGGGGGTCGGCTACGAGCAGTACTTC
CASSSLTQGVGYEQYF
>TRBV5-4|TRBJ2-1|NA|NA
TGTGCCAGCAGCTTGGAAGGGGGGGGGTCCTACAATGAGCAGTTCTTC
CASSLEGGGSYNEQFF
>TRBV5-1|TRBJ1-1|TRBD1|NA
TGCGCCAGCAGCATGGGACAGGGTTCGAACACTGAAGCTTTCTTT
CASSMGQGSNTEAFF
>TRBV4-2|TRBJ1-3|NA|NA
TGTGCCAGCAGCCAAGATGGACAGCGCTCTGGAAACACCATATATTTT
CASSQDGQRSGNTIYF
>TRBV18|TRBJ1-5|NA|NA
TGTGCCAGCTCACCACCCAACACAGGGCGCGATCAGCCCCAGCATTTT
CASSPPNTGRDQPQHF
>TRBV18|TRBJ2-2|NA|NA
TGTGCCAGCTCACCACCTGGCAGGGCGATGAACACCGGGGAGCTGTTTTTT
CASSPPGRAMNTGELFF